This paragraph reports one TCR beta chain. The antigen is unknown. PBMCs were isolated at a quantity of at least 6.5 million per sample. The data belong to a study of blood T cells in healthy people across ages. Whole-study findings and limits: Both higher diversity and more naive CD4+ cells marked long-lived donors when set against aged donors.

With a J-beta primer mix and a sample-barcoded 5' primer, a second PCR ran 7 to 11 cycles. Carrying 12 random nucleotides, a template-switch adaptor labeled each individual cDNA molecule. TCRdb re-analysed the 5' RACE reads in MiXCR, keeping a single row per CDR3 protein. The table lists roughly 790,000 distinct CDR3 sequences, approximately 43% of them singletons. This CDR3 comprises 15 residues. The germline V gene has CDR1 WNHNN and CDR2 SYGVQD (reference sequence). The germline V and J ends were trimmed by 6 bases and 2 bases, with 15 bases remaining between them. Sequencing was done on a sample of blood. The sequence was collected from a woman in her fifties or sixties in good health. The chain couples TRBV10-1 to TRBJ2-3; D gene uncertain. The CDR3 bases are TGCGCCAGCAGCGCCTATGAACCGGCCACAGATACGCAGTATTTT. The encoded protein is CASSAYEPATDTQYF.